These 19 T cell receptor beta chains originate from one sample sequenced in a study of shared clonotypes between healthy human individuals. The repertoire was sequenced with immunoSEQ multiplex PCR; TCRdb's copy has only in-frame clones and lacks some. In the table there are more than 2 million clones, 90% to 95% of which are singletons. Sequenced input: naive CD4+ T cells sorted from blood. The subset is: CD45RA+ positively selected. Source of these receptors: a man younger than 30 in good health.

The chain couples TRBV7-3 to TRBJ2-7; perhaps TRBD1 as D (6 bases). CDR1 and CDR2 (germline): SGHTA, FQGTGA. This CDR3 has 14 amino acids. Trimming took off 0 bases at V and 4 bases at J, with 10 bases between the two ends. DNA of the CDR3: TGTGCCAGCAGCTTAACAGGACAGACTTACGAGCAGTACTTC. This codes for CASSLTGQTYEQYF. Filled out from reference TRBV7-3 and TRBJ2-7, the complete variable domain reads GAGVSQTPSNKVTEKGKYVELRCDPISGHTALYWYRQSLGQGPEFLIYFQGTGAADDSGLPNDRFFAVRPEGSVSTLKIQRTERGDSAVYLCASSLTGQTYEQYFGPGTRLTVT.

This rearrangement joins TRBV7-3 to TRBJ2-5; 8 nucleotides match TRBD2. Germline V CDR1 and CDR2: SGHTA, FQGTGA. This CDR3 spans 15 amino acids. Germline trimming cut 5 bases from V and 2 bases from J; bases unmatched to any gene: 7. The CDR3 here is CASSLQRGSQETQYF. As DNA, the CDR3 is TGTGCCAGCAGCCTACAGCGGGGGAGTCAAGAGACCCAGTACTTC. Based on the CDR3 plus reference TRBV7-3 and TRBJ2-5, the full variable domain is GAGVSQTPSNKVTEKGKYVELRCDPISGHTALYWYRQSLGQGPEFLIYFQGTGAADDSGLPNDRFFAVRPEGSVSTLKIQRTERGDSAVYLCASSLQRGSQETQYFGPGTRLLVL.

The rearrangement uses TRBV7-9 and TRBJ2-2; possible D gene TRBD1, 5 bases. V dropped 6 bases and J dropped 1 base, with 12 bases sitting between them. The germline V gene has CDR1 SEHNR and CDR2 FQNEAQ (reference sequence). This CDR3 comprises 15 residues. DNA of the CDR3: TGTGCCAGCAGACCAGGGTTTGGGAACACCGGGGAGCTGTTTTTT. This translates into CASRPGFGNTGELFF.

Comment on this clone: The sample has other DNA sequences that encode this CDR3 too. The chain recombines TRBV5-1 with TRBJ1-1, with 7 bases matching TRBD1. Trimming at V came to 2 bases and at J to 2 bases, leaving 3 bases not matched to a gene. Germline-derived CDR1 and CDR2 are SGHRS and YFSETQ. The CDR3 spans 14 residues. CDR3 sequence (DNA): TGCGCCAGCAGCTTCACAGGGGAAAACACTGAAGCTTTCTTT. Residues: CASSFTGENTEAFF.

V is TRBV19 and J is TRBJ1-5, with D unresolved. Germline CDR1 reads LNHDA; CDR2 reads SQIVND (reference sequence). V was cut by 5 bases and J by 1 base, with 15 bases left in between. The CDR3 covers 16 residues. CDR3 coding DNA: TGTGCCAGTAGTCTTACACCTACGGTAAGCAATCAGCCCCAGCATTTT. Translation gives CASSLTPTVSNQPQHF. Together with reference TRBV19 and TRBJ1-5, the CDR3 gives the full variable domain: DGGITQSPKYLFRKEGQNVTLSCEQNLNHDAMYWYRQDPGQGLRLIYYSQIVNDFQKGDIAEGYSVSREKKESFPLTVTSAQKNPTAFYLCASSLTPTVSNQPQHFGDGTRLSIL.

V gene TRBV5-6 combines with J gene TRBJ2-5, with 10 bases aligning to TRBD2. There are 16 residues in the CDR3. V lost 4 bases to trimming and J lost 2 bases; unmatched junction nucleotides: 8. CDR1 and CDR2 (germline): SGHDT, YYEEEE. The CDR3 is CASSGGLTSGQETQYF. CDR3 nucleotides: TGTGCCAGCAGCGGGGGCTTGACTAGCGGGCAAGAGACCCAGTACTTC.

The chain has TRBV4-3 and TRBJ1-2, with D hard to call. The CDR3 contains 17 residues. V lost 0 bases and J 1 base, leaving 15 bases between the germline ends. The germline V gene has CDR1 LGHNA and CDR2 YSLEER. In DNA form, the CDR3 reads TGCGCCAGCAGCCAAGATCTTAGGAGGGAGATTAACTATGGCTACACCTTC. It encodes CASSQDLRREINYGYTF.

The chain links TRBV4-1 to TRBJ1-2; unclear D gene. CDR3 length: 15 residues. Germline V gene data show CDR1 as MGHRA and CDR2 as YSYEKL. Trimming removed 1 base at V and 0 bases at J, with 9 bases between. The CDR3 DNA sequence: TGCGCCAGCAGCCAAGCGGTGTTTTCTAACTATGGCTACACCTTC. This encodes CASSQAVFSNYGYTF.

A note on this clone: An end of the junction differs from the germline gene, which may be a read error. The chain couples TRBV18 to TRBJ2-1; D is perhaps TRBD1 or TRBD2 (5 bases each). This CDR3 contains 15 residues. Germline V gene lookup returns CDR1 KGHSH and CDR2 LQKENI. The CDR3 loop reads CASSTVYGADNEQFF. Written as DNA, the CDR3 is TGTGCCAGCTCAACGGTCTATGGAGCGGACAATGAACAGTTCTTC.

The rearrangement links TRBV4-1 to TRBJ1-2, with D tentatively TRBD1 (6 bases). This CDR3 comprises 15 residues. Between the trimmed V and J ends, which lost 0 bases and 7 bases, there was a span of 15 bases. The germline V gene has CDR1 MGHRA and CDR2 YSYEKL. CDR3: CASSQESQGSGGYTF. CDR3 nucleotides: TGCGCCAGCAGCCAAGAATCGCAGGGGAGTGGTGGCTACACCTTC.

The chain recombines TRBV28 with TRBJ2-5; D gene uncertain. The CDR3 consists of 15 residues. Trimming removed 3 bases from V and 3 bases from J, with 14 bases in between. Germline assignment: CDR1 MDHEN and CDR2 SYDVKM. This CDR3 is CASSLTGFWEETQYF. For the CDR3, the DNA is TGTGCCAGCAGTTTGACTGGGTTTTGGGAAGAGACCCAGTACTTC.

This chain uses TRBV19 with TRBJ1-2, with TRBD1 matching 7 bases. The CDR3 is made up of 14 amino acids. The germline CDR1 and CDR2 sequences are LNHDA and SQIVND (reference sequence). Germline trimming cut 0 bases from V and 4 bases from J; bases unmatched to any gene: 2. In DNA form, the CDR3 reads TGTGCCAGTAGTATAGAACAGGGGATCTATGGCTACACCTTC. Its protein is CASSIEQGIYGYTF.

Turning to this clone: With a much larger clone just one base away, this may be a read error. CDR3 in amino acids: CASGGENNPPLHF. Here the CDR3 DNA reads TGTGCCTCAGGTGGGGAAAATAATCCACCCCTCCACTTT. V usage is TRBV30 and J usage is TRBJ1-6; D is ambiguous. This CDR3 comprises 13 residues. The germline V gene has CDR1 GTSNPN and CDR2 SVGIG (reference sequence).

Points on this clone: The sample carries other DNA sequences with the same CDR3. The gene calls are TRBV4-1 and TRBJ1-1; 7 bases fit TRBD1. Per germline, CDR1 MGHRA and CDR2 YSYEKL. CDR3 length: 15 residues. V lost 2 bases and J lost 1; bases outside the gene matches: 4. The CDR3 loop reads CASSQPRTGNTEAFF. CDR3 coding DNA: TGCGCCAGCAGCCAACCTCGGACAGGGAACACTGAAGCTTTCTTT.

The chain links TRBV2 to TRBJ1-2, with D perhaps TRBD1 (5 bases). Germline V CDR1 and CDR2: SNHLY, FYNNEI. The CDR3 is 13 residues long. Trimming pared 3 bases from V and 6 bases from J, leaving 11 bases between. The CDR3 DNA reads as TGTGCCAGCAGTGAGCGGCTAGGGGATGGCTACACCTTC. Amino acid sequence: CASSERLGDGYTF.

The rearrangement joins TRBV4-1 to TRBJ2-1; D might be TRBD2 (6 bases). Trimming removed 0 bases at V and 0 bases at J, with 9 bases between. Germline V gene sequence: CDR1 MGHRA, CDR2 YSYEKL. The CDR3 is 16 residues long. The CDR3 DNA reads TGCGCCAGCAGCCAAGATGGAGGGAGCTCCTACAATGAGCAGTTCTTC. Amino acids: CASSQDGGSSYNEQFF.

The rearrangement uses TRBV27 and TRBJ2-1, with a weak D call TRBD2 (5 bases). Trimming pared 1 base from V and 3 bases from J, leaving 7 bases between. Per the germline V gene, CDR1 is MNHEY and CDR2 is SMNVEV (reference sequence). The CDR3 length is 14 residues. CDR3 sequence: CASSLYGSYNEQFF. CDR3 sequence (DNA): TGTGCCAGCAGTTTATATGGGAGCTACAATGAGCAGTTCTTC.

This chain joins TRBV10-2 and TRBJ2-1; the D is unclear. The CDR3 has 15 residues. The ends were cut back, 6 bases at V and 4 bases at J, with 16 bases in the middle. Germline CDR1 reads WSHSY; CDR2 reads SAAADI. CDR3 DNA sequence: TGCGCCAGCAGGGAATCATTATCCCCATACAATGAGCAGTTCTTC. As protein: CASRESLSPYNEQFF.

Notes on this clone: This sample includes further DNA sequences coding for the same CDR3. This chain joins TRBV28 and TRBJ2-5, with TRBD2 matching over 11 bases. Trimming cost V 2 bases and J 4 bases; bases outside gene matches: 3. This CDR3 region has 15 residues. CDR1 MDHEN and CDR2 SYDVKM come from the germline V gene. The CDR3 loop is CASSLTSGGRETQYF. The CDR3 nucleotides are TGTGCCAGCAGTTTAACTAGCGGGGGCCGAGAGACCCAGTACTTC.